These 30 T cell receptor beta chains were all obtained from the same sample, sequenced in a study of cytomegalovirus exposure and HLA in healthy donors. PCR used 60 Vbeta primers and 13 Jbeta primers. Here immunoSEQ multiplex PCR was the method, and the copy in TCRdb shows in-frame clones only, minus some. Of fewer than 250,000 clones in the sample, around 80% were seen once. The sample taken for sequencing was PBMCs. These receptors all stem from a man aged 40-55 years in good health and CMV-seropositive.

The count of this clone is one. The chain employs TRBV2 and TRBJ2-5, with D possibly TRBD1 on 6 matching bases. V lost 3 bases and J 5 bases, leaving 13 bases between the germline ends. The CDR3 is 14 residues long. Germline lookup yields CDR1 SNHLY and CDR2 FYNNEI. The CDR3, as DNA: TGTGCCAGCAGTGAGGGACATCGCTATGAGACCCAGTACTTC. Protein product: CASSEGHRYETQYF.

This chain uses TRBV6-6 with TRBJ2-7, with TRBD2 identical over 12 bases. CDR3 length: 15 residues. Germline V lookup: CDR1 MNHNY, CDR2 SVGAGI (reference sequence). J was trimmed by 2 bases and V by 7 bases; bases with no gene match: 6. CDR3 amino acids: CASTPLAGGAYEQYF. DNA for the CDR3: TGTGCCAGCACGCCACTAGCGGGAGGAGCCTACGAGCAGTACTTC.

CDR3 sequence: CASSPTRWQPQHF. The CDR3, as DNA: TGTGCCAGCAGCCCGACACGGTGGCAGCCCCAGCATTTT. V is TRBV27 and J is TRBJ1-5; D remains ambiguous. The CDR3 consists of 13 residues. Germline values: CDR1 MNHEY, CDR2 SMNVEV (reference sequence). Deletions cut 6 bases from V and 7 bases from J, with 13 bases between.

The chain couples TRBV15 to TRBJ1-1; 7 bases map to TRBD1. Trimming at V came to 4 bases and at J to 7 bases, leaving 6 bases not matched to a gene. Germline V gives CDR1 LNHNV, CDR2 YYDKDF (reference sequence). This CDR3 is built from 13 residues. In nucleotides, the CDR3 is TGTGCCACCAGCAACCGGGACAGTTATGAAGCTTTCTTT. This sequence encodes CATSNRDSYEAFF.

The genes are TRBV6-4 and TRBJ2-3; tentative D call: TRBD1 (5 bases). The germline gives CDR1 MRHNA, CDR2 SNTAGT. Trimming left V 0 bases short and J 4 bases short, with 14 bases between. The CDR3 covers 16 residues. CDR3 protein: CASSDSEGASPDTQYF. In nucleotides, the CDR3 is TGTGCCAGCAGTGACTCGGAAGGGGCCAGCCCAGATACGCAGTATTTT.

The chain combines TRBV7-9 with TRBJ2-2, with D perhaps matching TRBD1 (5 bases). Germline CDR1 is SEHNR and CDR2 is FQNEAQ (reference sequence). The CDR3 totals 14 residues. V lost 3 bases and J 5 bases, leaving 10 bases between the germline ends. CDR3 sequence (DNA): TGTGCCAGCAGCTTCGCCAGGGAAACCGGGGAGCTGTTTTTT. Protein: CASSFARETGELFF.

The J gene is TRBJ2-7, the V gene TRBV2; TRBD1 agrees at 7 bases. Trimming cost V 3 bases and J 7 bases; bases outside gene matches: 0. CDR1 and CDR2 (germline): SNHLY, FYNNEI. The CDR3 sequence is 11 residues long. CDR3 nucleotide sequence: TGTGCCAGCAGTGAGGACAGGGAGCAGTACGTC. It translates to CASSEDREQYV.

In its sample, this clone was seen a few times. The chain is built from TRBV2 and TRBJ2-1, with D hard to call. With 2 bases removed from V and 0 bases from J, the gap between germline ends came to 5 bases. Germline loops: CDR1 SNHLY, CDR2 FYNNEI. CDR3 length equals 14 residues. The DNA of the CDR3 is TGTGCCAGCAGTGAAATTAACTCCTACAATGAGCAGTTCTTC. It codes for CASSEINSYNEQFF.

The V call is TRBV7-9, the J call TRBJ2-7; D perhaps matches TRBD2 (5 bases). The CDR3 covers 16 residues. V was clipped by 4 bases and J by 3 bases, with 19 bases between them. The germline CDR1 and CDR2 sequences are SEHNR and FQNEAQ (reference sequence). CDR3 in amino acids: CASSSRSISGGYEQYF. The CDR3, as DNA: TGTGCCAGCAGCTCCCGAAGCATAAGCGGCGGCTACGAGCAGTACTTC.

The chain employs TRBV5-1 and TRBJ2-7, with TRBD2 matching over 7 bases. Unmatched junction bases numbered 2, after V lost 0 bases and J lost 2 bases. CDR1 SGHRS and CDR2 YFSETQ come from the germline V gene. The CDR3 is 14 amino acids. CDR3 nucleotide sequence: TGCGCCAGCAGCTTGGGTGGACTAGCCTACGAGCAGTACTTC. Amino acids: CASSLGGLAYEQYF. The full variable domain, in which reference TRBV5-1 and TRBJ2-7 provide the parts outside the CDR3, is KAGVTQTPRYLIKTRGQQVTLSCSPISGHRSVSWYQQTPGQGLQFLFEYFSETQRNKGNFPGRFSGRQFSNSRSEMNVSTLELGDSALYLCASSLGGLAYEQYFGPGTRLTVT.

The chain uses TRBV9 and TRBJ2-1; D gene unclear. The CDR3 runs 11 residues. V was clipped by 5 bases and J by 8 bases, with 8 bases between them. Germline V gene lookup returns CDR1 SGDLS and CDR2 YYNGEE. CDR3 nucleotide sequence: TGTGCCAGCAGTGAGCTTCATGAGCAGTTCTTC. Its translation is CASSELHEQFF.

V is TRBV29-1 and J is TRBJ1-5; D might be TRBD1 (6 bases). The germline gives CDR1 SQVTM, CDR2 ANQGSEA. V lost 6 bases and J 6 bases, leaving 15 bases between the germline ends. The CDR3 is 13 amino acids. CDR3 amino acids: CSVGTGRGQPQHF. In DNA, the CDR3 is TGCAGCGTAGGCACAGGGCGCGGTCAGCCCCAGCATTTT.

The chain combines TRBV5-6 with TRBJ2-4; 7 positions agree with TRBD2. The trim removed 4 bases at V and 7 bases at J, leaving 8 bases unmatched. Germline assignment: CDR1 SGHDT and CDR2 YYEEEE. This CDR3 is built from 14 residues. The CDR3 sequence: CASSPRDGGNIQYF. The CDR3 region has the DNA TGTGCCAGCAGCCCAAGGGACGGGGGGAACATTCAGTACTTC.

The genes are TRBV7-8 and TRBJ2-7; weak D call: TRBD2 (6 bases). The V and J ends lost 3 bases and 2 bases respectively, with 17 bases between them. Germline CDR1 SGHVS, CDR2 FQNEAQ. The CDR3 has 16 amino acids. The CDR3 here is CASSLGLGGRPYEQYV. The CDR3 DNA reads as TGTGCCAGCAGCTTGGGACTTGGCGGGCGGCCCTACGAGCAGTACGTC.

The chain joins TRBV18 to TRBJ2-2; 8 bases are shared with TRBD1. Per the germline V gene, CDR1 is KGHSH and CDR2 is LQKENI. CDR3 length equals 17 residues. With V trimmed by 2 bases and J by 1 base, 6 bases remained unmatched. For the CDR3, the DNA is TGTGCCAGCTCACCAACGACAGGGGCCATGAACACCGGGGAGCTGTTTTTT. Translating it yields CASSPTTGAMNTGELFF.

CDR3 bases: TGTGCCAGCTCACCACAAGGCCGGAGCTCTGGGGCCAACGTCCTGACTTTC. As protein: CASSPQGRSSGANVLTF. The chain uses TRBV18 and TRBJ2-6; no reliable D call. V was pared by 1 base and J by 0 bases, with 10 bases between. Germline-derived CDR1 and CDR2 are KGHSH and LQKENI. This CDR3 spans 17 amino acids.

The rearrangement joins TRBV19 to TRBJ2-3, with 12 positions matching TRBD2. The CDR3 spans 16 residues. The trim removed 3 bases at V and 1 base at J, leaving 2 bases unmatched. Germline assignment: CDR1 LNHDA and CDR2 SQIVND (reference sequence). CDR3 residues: CASSIGLAGRTDTQYF. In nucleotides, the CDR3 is TGTGCCAGTAGTATCGGACTAGCGGGACGCACAGATACGCAGTATTTT. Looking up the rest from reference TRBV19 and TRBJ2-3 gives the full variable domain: DGGITQSPKYLFRKEGQNVTLSCEQNLNHDAMYWYRQDPGQGLRLIYYSQIVNDFQKGDIAEGYSVSREKKESFPLTVTSAQKNPTAFYLCASSIGLAGRTDTQYFGPGTRLTVL.

In DNA, the CDR3 is TGTGCCAGCAGGAGGACTAGCGGGAGTGCCGGGGAGCTGTTTTTT. Residues: CASRRTSGSAGELFF. This rearrangement joins TRBV2 to TRBJ2-2, with TRBD2 identical over 13 bases. The trim removed 6 bases at V and 6 bases at J, leaving 4 bases unmatched. The CDR3 is made up of 15 amino acids. Germline CDR1 is SNHLY and CDR2 is FYNNEI.

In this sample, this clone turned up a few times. The CDR3 sequence is CASSLGPSRETQYF. CDR3 bases: TGTGCCAGCAGCTTAGGTCCCTCCCGGGAGACCCAGTACTTC. This chain links TRBV7-2 with TRBJ2-5; no clear D. The CDR3 spans 14 residues. CDR1 is SGHTA, CDR2 FQGNSA, per germline. The V end lost 1 base, the J end lost 5 bases, and 11 bases lay between the germline ends.

In nucleotides, the CDR3 is TGTGCCAGCGGCCCGCCTCTTGAAAACATTCAGTACTTC. Its translation: CASGPPLENIQYF. The chain couples TRBV7-9 to TRBJ2-4; the D is unclear. This CDR3 comprises 13 residues. V was cut by 8 bases and J by 5 bases, with 13 bases left in between. Per germline, CDR1 SEHNR and CDR2 FQNEAQ (reference sequence).

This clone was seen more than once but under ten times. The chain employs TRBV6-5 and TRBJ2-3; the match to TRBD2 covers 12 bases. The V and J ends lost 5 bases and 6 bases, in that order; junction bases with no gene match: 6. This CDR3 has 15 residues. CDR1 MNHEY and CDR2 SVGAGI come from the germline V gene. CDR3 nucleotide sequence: TGTGCCAGCAGTGTGACTAGCGGGAGTAGTGATACGCAGTATTTT. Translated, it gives CASSVTSGSSDTQYF.

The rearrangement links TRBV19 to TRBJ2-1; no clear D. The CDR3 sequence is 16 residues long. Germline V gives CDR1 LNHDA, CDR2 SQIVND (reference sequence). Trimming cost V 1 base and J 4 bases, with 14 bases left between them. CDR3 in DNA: TGTGCCAGTAGTATAGGAGGTTGGCGCGGTTACAATGAGCAGTTCTTC. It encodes CASSIGGWRGYNEQFF.

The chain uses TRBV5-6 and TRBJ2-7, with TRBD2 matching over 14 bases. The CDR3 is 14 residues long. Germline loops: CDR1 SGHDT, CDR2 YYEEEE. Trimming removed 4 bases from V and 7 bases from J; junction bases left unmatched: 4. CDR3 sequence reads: CASSVTSGREEQYF. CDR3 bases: TGTGCCAGCAGCGTGACTAGCGGGAGGGAAGAGCAGTACTTC.

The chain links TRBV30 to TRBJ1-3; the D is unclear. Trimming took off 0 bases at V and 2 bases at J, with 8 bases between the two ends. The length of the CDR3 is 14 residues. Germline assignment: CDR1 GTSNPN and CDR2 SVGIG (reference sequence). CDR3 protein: CAWSVLGTGNTIYF. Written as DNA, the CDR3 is TGTGCCTGGAGTGTACTCGGGACTGGAAACACCATATATTTT.

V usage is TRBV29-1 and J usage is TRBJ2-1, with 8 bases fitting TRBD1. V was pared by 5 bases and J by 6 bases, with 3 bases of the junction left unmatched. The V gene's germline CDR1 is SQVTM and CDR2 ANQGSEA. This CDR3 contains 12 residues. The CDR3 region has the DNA TGCAGCGTTCCACAGGGGGGCAATGAGCAGTTCTTC. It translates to CSVPQGGNEQFF.

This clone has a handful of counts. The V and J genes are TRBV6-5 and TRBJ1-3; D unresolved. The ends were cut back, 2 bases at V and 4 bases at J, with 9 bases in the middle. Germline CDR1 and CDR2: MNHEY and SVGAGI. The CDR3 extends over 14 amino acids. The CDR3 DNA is TGTGCCAGCAGTTACATAGGGAGGGGAAACACCATATATTTT. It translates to CASSYIGRGNTIYF.

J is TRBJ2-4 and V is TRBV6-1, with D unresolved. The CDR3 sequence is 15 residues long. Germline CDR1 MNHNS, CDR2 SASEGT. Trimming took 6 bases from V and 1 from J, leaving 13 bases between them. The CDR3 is CASSPSAVAKNIQYF. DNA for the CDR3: TGTGCCAGCAGCCCGTCGGCGGTGGCCAAAAACATTCAGTACTTC.

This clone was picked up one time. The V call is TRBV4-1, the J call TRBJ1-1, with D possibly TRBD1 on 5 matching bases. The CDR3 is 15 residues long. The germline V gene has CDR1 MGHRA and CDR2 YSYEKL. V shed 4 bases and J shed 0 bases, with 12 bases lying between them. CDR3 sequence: CASSPLDILNTEAFF. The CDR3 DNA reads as TGCGCCAGCAGCCCCTTGGACATATTGAACACTGAAGCTTTCTTT.

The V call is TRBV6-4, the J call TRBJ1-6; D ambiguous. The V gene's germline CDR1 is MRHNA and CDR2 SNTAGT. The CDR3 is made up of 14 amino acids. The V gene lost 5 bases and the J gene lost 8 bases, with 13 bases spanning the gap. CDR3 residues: CASSQDREHSPLHF. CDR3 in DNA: TGTGCCAGCAGTCAGGATAGAGAACATTCACCCCTCCACTTT.

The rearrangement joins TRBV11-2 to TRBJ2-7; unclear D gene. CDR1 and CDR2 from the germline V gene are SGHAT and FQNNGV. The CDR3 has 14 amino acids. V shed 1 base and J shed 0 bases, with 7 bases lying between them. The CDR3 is CASSLGANSYEQYV. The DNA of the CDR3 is TGTGCCAGCAGCTTAGGGGCTAACTCCTACGAGCAGTACGTC.